One sample yielded the 11 T cell receptor beta chains listed below, sequenced in a study of high-grade serous ovarian cancer treatment subgroups. The tumor samples were collected prior to definitive surgery or chemotherapy. Libraries were prepared by immunoSEQ multiplex PCR; TCRdb keeps only in-frame clonotypes and omits some of them. The table shows fewer than 2,500 clones, with around 75% occurring only once. The sample comprised tumor tissue. Receptors originate from a human donor with high-grade serous ovarian cancer.

The chain carries TRBV28 and TRBJ1-5; tentative D call: TRBD1 (5 bases). The CDR3 totals 17 residues. CDR1 is MDHEN and CDR2 is SYDVKM in the germline V gene. Deletions cut 7 bases from V and 5 bases from J, with 24 bases between. The CDR3 protein is CASNWSGHRKLDQPQHF. DNA of the CDR3: TGTGCCAGCAATTGGTCTGGGCACAGGAAACTTGATCAGCCCCAGCATTTT.

CDR3 bases: TGCGCCAGCAGCCCCCTAGCGGTTAGCACAGATACGCAGTATTTT. This gives the protein CASSPLAVSTDTQYF. This chain joins TRBV4-1 and TRBJ2-3, with 7 bases identical to TRBD2. The CDR3 totals 15 residues. J lost 0 bases, V lost 4 bases, and 4 bases had no gene match. The germline gives CDR1 MGHRA, CDR2 YSYEKL.

V usage is TRBV7-2 and J usage is TRBJ2-3; D is unresolved. Germline CDR1 SGHTA, CDR2 FQGNSA. The CDR3 length is 14 residues. V was shortened by 0 bases and J by 4 bases, with 8 bases between the two germline ends. In DNA form, the CDR3 reads TGTGCCAGCAGCTTAGCGAGGCCTTCAGATACGCAGTATTTT. Amino acids: CASSLARPSDTQYF.

The chain carries TRBV5-6 and TRBJ2-7, with 8 bases aligning to TRBD1. Germline values: CDR1 SGHDT, CDR2 YYEEEE. V gave up 5 bases and J gave up 2 bases; unmatched junction bases: 6. This CDR3 spans 14 amino acids. CDR3: CASSPGTGTYEQYV. CDR3 DNA: TGTGCCAGCAGTCCCGGGACAGGTACCTACGAGCAGTACGTC.

The genes are TRBV19 and TRBJ2-1, with D unclear. The ends were cut back, 3 bases at V and 0 bases at J, with 12 bases in the middle. The CDR3 has 16 amino acids. Per germline, CDR1 LNHDA and CDR2 SQIVND (reference sequence). CDR3 DNA sequence: TGTGCCAGTAGTATTGGCAGTACAAGCTCCTACAATGAGCAGTTCTTC. Protein: CASSIGSTSSYNEQFF.

The V gene is TRBV27, the J gene TRBJ2-1, with D unclear. Looked up from germline, CDR1 is MNHEY and CDR2 is SMNVEV (reference sequence). The CDR3 is 13 amino acids. Trimming removed 0 bases from V and 12 bases from J, with 12 bases in between. CDR3 loop: CASSLSSTRRQFF. The CDR3, as DNA: TGTGCCAGCAGTTTATCGTCGACAAGGCGGCAGTTCTTC.

V is TRBV7-2 and J is TRBJ2-7, with D maybe TRBD1 (6 bases). The CDR3 runs to 13 residues. V dropped 9 bases and J dropped 3 bases, with 15 bases sitting between them. Germline-derived CDR1 and CDR2 are SGHTA and FQGNSA. This chain's CDR3 is CASRLGHLYEQYF. The CDR3 nucleotides are TGTGCCAGTCGTTTGGGACACCTCTACGAGCAGTACTTC.

The rearrangement links TRBV5-1 to TRBJ2-2, with D maybe TRBD2 (6 bases). Germline CDR1 reads SGHRS; CDR2 reads YFSETQ. The CDR3 consists of 15 residues. The ends were cut back, 4 bases at V and 3 bases at J, with 13 bases in the middle. CDR3 DNA sequence: TGCGCCAGCAGCATACTGAGCGGGTACACCGGGGAGCTGTTTTTT. Its protein is CASSILSGYTGELFF. The variable domain in full, completed from reference TRBV5-1 and TRBJ2-2, reads KAGVTQTPRYLIKTRGQQVTLSCSPISGHRSVSWYQQTPGQGLQFLFEYFSETQRNKGNFPGRFSGRQFSNSRSEMNVSTLELGDSALYLCASSILSGYTGELFFGEGSRLTVL.

This clone came up a few times. V is TRBV4-3 and J is TRBJ2-5; 12 nucleotides align to TRBD2. The J segment lost 5 bases and the V segment lost 4 bases, leaving 5 bases of the junction unmatched. Germline V gene sequence: CDR1 LGHNA, CDR2 YSLEER. The CDR3 sequence is 15 residues long. The CDR3 spells CASSPRGTSGETQYF. CDR3 nucleotides: TGCGCCAGCAGCCCCCGAGGGACTAGCGGGGAGACCCAGTACTTC.

The chain employs TRBV14 and TRBJ2-5, with 7 bases lining up with TRBD2. The CDR3 totals 14 residues. With 2 bases clipped from V and 2 bases from J, the junction kept 2 bases outside the gene matches. Germline V gene sequence: CDR1 SGHDN, CDR2 FVKESK. CDR3 region: CASSQTGGQETQYF. The CDR3 region has the DNA TGTGCCAGCAGCCAAACGGGGGGACAAGAGACCCAGTACTTC.

The V call is TRBV28, the J call TRBJ1-2; D unresolved. Trimming took off 5 bases at V and 1 base at J, with 5 bases between the two ends. Germline V gives CDR1 MDHEN, CDR2 SYDVKM. The CDR3 sequence is 12 residues long. The CDR3 spells CASSLFNYGYTF. CDR3 sequence (DNA): TGTGCCAGCAGTCTGTTTAACTATGGCTACACCTTC.